These T cell receptor beta chains were read from a single sample in a study of regulatory T cells in long-lasting Graves disease. One entry per CDR3 protein, called by TCRdb with MiXCR from the multiplex PCR reads. Counted here are about 470,000 distinct CDR3 sequences, more than 20% occurring once; the ten biggest clones make up about 7.8%. This specimen was peripheral blood mononuclear cells (PBMCs), taken when the disease was refractory, from a patient treated with antithyroid drugs. These receptor sequences come from a female donor with Graves disease. CDR3s include the opening cysteine and the closing phenylalanine or tryptophan. A D gene is named only where the DNA matches it firmly. Clone size is stated in some rows and not others, as once, few, many or a class when expanded.

. few TRBJ2-7 TRBV7-7 CASSLGRDPSYEQYF TGTGCTAGCAGCTTAGGGCGGGACCCCTCCTACGAGCAGTACTTC
. few TRBJ2-7 TRBV3-1 CASSQDGSGVYEQYF TGTGCCAGCAGCCAAGACGGTTCGGGGGTCTACGAGCAGTACTTC
. many TRBJ2-5 TRBV6-2/TRBV6-3 CASSWTPGPETQYF TGTGCCAGCAGTTGGACTCCGGGACCTGAGACCCAGTACTTC
TRBD2 . TRBJ2-1 TRBV7-2 CASSLGTSGSNEQFF TGTGCCAGCAGCTTAGGGACTAGCGGGAGCAATGAGCAGTTCTTC
. many TRBJ1-4 TRBV6-1 CASSDGRRHAEKLFF TGTGCCAGCAGTGACGGCAGAAGACACGCGGAAAAACTGTTTTTT
. . TRBJ1-2 TRBV29-1 CSATLGDGYTF TGCAGCGCCACCTTAGGGGATGGCTACACCTTC
. many TRBJ1-1 TRBV28 CASSHDLTTEAFF TGTGCCAGCAGTCACGACCTGACCACTGAAGCTTTCTTT
. . TRBJ1-5 TRBV20-1 CSARPRYSNQPQHF TGCAGTGCTAGACCTCGATATAGCAATCAGCCCCAGCATTTT
. many TRBJ2-5 TRBV2 CARGQETQYF TGTGCGAGGGGACAAGAGACCCAGTACTTC
TRBD2 many TRBJ2-1 TRBV4-1 CASSLSGGGYNEQFF TGTGCCAGCAGCTTAAGCGGGGGGGGGTACAATGAGCAGTTCTTC
. . TRBJ2-2 TRBV30 CAWSPGAHTGELFF TGTGCCTGGAGTCCCGGGGCCCACACCGGGGAGCTGTTTTTT
TRBD1 few TRBJ2-1 TRBV7-3 CASSSTGDEQFF TGTGCCAGCAGCTCCACAGGGGATGAGCAGTTCTTC
. few TRBJ1-1 TRBV29-1 CSALAGNTEAFF TGCAGCGCGCTTGCGGGGAACACTGAAGCTTTCTTT
. many TRBJ2-5 TRBV6-2/TRBV6-3 CASSYEAGLKGGETQYF TGTGCCAGCAGTTACGAGGCTGGACTGAAAGGGGGAGAGACCCAGTACTTC
TRBD1 many TRBJ1-1 TRBV28 CASRSIGQGRTEAFF TGTGCCAGCAGATCCATAGGACAGGGAAGGACTGAAGCTTTCTTT
TRBD1 . TRBJ1-5 TRBV28 CASSKGDSSYSNQPQHF TGTGCCAGCAGCAAAGGGGACAGCAGTTATAGCAATCAGCCCCAGCATTTT
TRBD2 . TRBJ2-1 TRBV7-3 CASSLALAGGLDEQFF TGTGCCAGCAGCTTAGCCCTAGCGGGAGGGCTCGATGAGCAGTTCTTC
. many TRBJ1-1 TRBV12-3/TRBV12-4 CASSSRVYTEAFF TGTGCCAGCAGTTCACGGGTTTACACTGAAGCTTTCTTT
TRBD2 few TRBJ2-5 TRBV3-1 CASSLLAGGVETQYF TGTGCCAGCAGCCTTCTAGCGGGAGGAGTTGAGACCCAGTACTTC
. . TRBJ2-2 TRBV20-1 CSATPVGRHTGELFF TGCAGTGCCACTCCCGTGGGCAGGCACACCGGGGAGCTGTTTTTT
. many TRBJ1-6 TRBV5-1 CASTTLSGRNSPLHF TGCGCCAGCACCACATTATCTGGCCGGAATTCACCCCTCCACTTT
TRBD1 many TRBJ2-7 TRBV5-6 CASSWTGIEQYF TGTGCCAGCAGCTGGACAGGGATCGAGCAGTACTTC
. once TRBJ2-3 TRBV5-5 CASSLHLRTDTQYF TGTGCCAGCAGCTTACACCTACGCACAGATACGCAGTATTTT
TRBD2 few TRBJ2-2 TRBV11-2 CASSLAGGRALTGELFF TGTGCCAGCAGCTTAGCCGGCGGGAGGGCCCTCACCGGGGAGCTGTTTTTT
. many TRBJ2-5 TRBV27 CASSFISTGQETQYF TGTGCCAGCAGTTTTATTTCCACAGGTCAAGAGACCCAGTACTTC
TRBD1 . TRBJ2-4 TRBV20-1 CSARVYRGPLAKNIQYF TGCAGTGCTAGAGTATACAGGGGGCCCCTAGCCAAAAACATTCAGTACTTC
. many TRBJ1-5 TRBV6-1 CASSERGGPISNQPQHF TGTGCCAGCAGTGAGAGAGGTGGGCCGATTAGCAATCAGCCCCAGCATTTT
TRBD2 few TRBJ2-7 TRBV6-5 CASSWDSRASGYYEQYF TGTGCCAGCAGTTGGGACTCGCGGGCTAGCGGGTACTACGAGCAGTACTTC
. many TRBJ2-4 TRBV12-3/TRBV12-4 CASSSGAKNIQYF TGTGCCAGCAGTTCCGGGGCCAAAAACATTCAGTACTTC
. few TRBJ2-2 TRBV12-3/TRBV12-4 CASSLAEGSGELFF TGTGCCAGCAGTTTAGCGGAGGGGTCCGGGGAGCTGTTTTTT
TRBD1 many TRBJ2-7 TRBV29-1 CSGAGQGDEQYF TGCAGCGGTGCGGGACAGGGCGACGAGCAGTACTTC
. few TRBJ1-3 TRBV25-1 CASMPLGGNTIYF TGTGCCAGCATGCCCCTAGGAGGAAACACCATATATTTT
TRBD1 few TRBJ2-7 TRBV10-3 CAISTPGQGAYEQYF TGTGCCATCAGTACACCGGGACAGGGGGCCTACGAGCAGTACTTC
. many TRBJ1-4 TRBV3-1 CASSQEGRTNEKLFF TGTGCCAGCAGCCAAGAGGGGAGAACTAATGAAAAACTGTTTTTT
TRBD2 few TRBJ2-2 TRBV6-2/TRBV6-3 CASSRQPPSGPVAGELFF TGTGCCAGCAGTCGACAACCCCCTAGCGGCCCGGTGGCCGGGGAGCTGTTTTTT
. few TRBJ2-7 TRBV10-3 CATSGGAGYEQYF TGTGCCACCTCAGGCGGGGCAGGCTACGAGCAGTACTTC
. . TRBJ2-2 TRBV20-1 CSARPLRGTGELFF TGCAGTGCTAGACCCCTCCGTGGCACCGGGGAGCTGTTTTTT
TRBD1 many TRBJ2-7 TRBV6-1 CASRFRQGSSLEQYF TGTGCCAGCAGATTCCGACAGGGATCCTCCCTCGAGCAGTACTTC
. many TRBJ2-2 TRBV28 CASSQSGTLGGELFF TGTGCCAGCAGCCAGTCCGGGACTTTGGGCGGGGAGCTGTTTTTT
. . TRBJ2-5 TRBV5-1 CASNQGTQETQYF TGCGCCAGCAACCAGGGGACACAAGAGACCCAGTACTTC
. many TRBJ1-1 TRBV16 CASSQSIRLHLNTEAFF TGTGCCAGCAGCCAATCGATTAGACTCCATCTGAACACTGAAGCTTTCTTT
. . TRBJ1-5 TRBV6-1 CASSDGHPNQPQHF TGTGCCAGCAGCGATGGACATCCGAATCAGCCCCAGCATTTT
TRBD1 . TRBJ2-5 TRBV29-1 CSVSGQSGTGKPLETQYF TGCAGCGTCTCCGGCCAGTCCGGGACAGGGAAGCCCTTAGAGACCCAGTACTTC
TRBD2 many TRBJ2-7 TRBV19 CASSSWVREKIYEQYF TGTGCCAGTAGTAGTTGGGTGCGGGAGAAGATCTACGAGCAGTACTTC
. many TRBJ2-7 TRBV6-1 CASGGRGRGSYEQYF TGTGCCAGCGGGGGCCGAGGCAGGGGTTCCTACGAGCAGTACTTC
. few TRBJ2-1 TRBV11-2 CASSLELAGDNEQFF TGTGCCAGCAGCTTAGAACTAGCCGGGGACAATGAGCAGTTCTTC
. . TRBJ2-7 TRBV20-1 CSGYRSQGRAYEQYF TGCAGTGGCTACAGATCACAGGGTCGCGCCTACGAGCAGTACTTC
. many TRBJ2-2 TRBV11-2 CASSLDLTPANTGELFF TGTGCCAGCAGCTTAGATCTGACTCCCGCGAACACCGGGGAGCTGTTTTTT
TRBD1 many TRBJ2-7 TRBV28 CASSPSSGTGGYEQYF TGTGCCAGCAGTCCATCTTCCGGGACAGGGGGCTACGAGCAGTACTTC
TRBD2 many TRBJ2-7 TRBV10-3 CAISLDPTSGLGYEQYF TGTGCCATCAGCTTGGACCCCACTAGCGGCCTAGGGTACGAGCAGTACTTC
. many TRBJ2-2 TRBV29-1 CSVDRANTGELFF TGCAGCGTTGACAGGGCCAACACCGGGGAGCTGTTTTTT
. . TRBJ1-1 TRBV18 CASSPQGSSEAFF TGTGCCAGCTCACCGCAGGGTTCCAGTGAAGCTTTCTTT
TRBD1 many TRBJ2-5 TRBV27 CASSLYRGMTQYF TGTGCCAGCAGTTTATACAGGGGGATGACCCAGTACTTC
TRBD2 . TRBJ2-1 TRBV24-1 CATSDPGTSAPEQFF TGTGCCACCAGTGATCCCGGGACTAGCGCACCCGAGCAGTTCTTC
. many TRBJ2-7 TRBV2 CASTEGAAPSYEQYF TGTGCCAGCACCGAGGGCGCTGCTCCTTCCTACGAGCAGTACTTC
. many TRBJ1-2 TRBV27 CASSSTNTDGAGKSF TGTGCCAGCAGTTCAACAAACACCGACGGGGCCGGCAAAAGTTTC
TRBD1 . TRBJ1-2 TRBV7-2 CASSWGQDSGYTF TGTGCCAGCAGCTGGGGACAGGATAGTGGCTACACCTTC
. . TRBJ2-2 TRBV7-3 CASSGSPEGLAPGELFF TGTGCCAGCAGCGGATCCCCCGAGGGGTTAGCCCCCGGGGAGCTGTTTTTT
TRBD1 few TRBJ2-2 TRBV6-1 CASRITGTGSVGELFF TGTGCCAGCCGAATAACCGGGACAGGGTCTGTGGGGGAGCTGTTTTTT
. few TRBJ2-2 TRBV7-9 CASSPPLRASGELFF TGTGCCAGCAGCCCCCCTCTTAGAGCTTCCGGGGAGCTGTTTTTT